These T cell receptor beta chains were read from a single sample in a study of cytomegalovirus exposure and HLA in healthy donors. Method: immunoSEQ multiplex PCR; TCRdb's copy keeps in-frame clones and lacks some. Its clone listing holds about 64,000 clones. What was sequenced was PBMCs. The receptors were sampled from a woman between 18 and 30 years old in good health and CMV-seronegative. CDR3s include the opening cysteine and the closing phenylalanine or tryptophan. D genes are given only for firm matches.

D gene: -; J gene: TRBJ1-2; V gene: TRBV6-4; CDR3 DNA: TGTGCCAGCAGTGACTCCACAGGGAGTGAAGGCTACACCTTC; CDR3 protein: CASSDSTGSEGYTF
D gene: -; J gene: TRBJ2-2; V gene: TRBV6-1; CDR3 DNA: TGTGCCAGCAGTGTTGAGGGAGTCACCGGGGAGCTGTTTTTT; CDR3 protein: CASSVEGVTGELFF
D gene: -; J gene: TRBJ2-7; V gene: TRBV29-1; CDR3 DNA: TGCAGCGTTGCAGGCAGGGCGCACTACGAGCAGTACTTC; CDR3 protein: CSVAGRAHYEQYF
D gene: -; J gene: TRBJ2-7; V gene: TRBV11-3; CDR3 DNA: TGTGCCAGCAGCATAGACGCAAGAGGAGTATACGAGCAGTACTTC; CDR3 protein: CASSIDARGVYEQYF
D gene: -; J gene: TRBJ1-1; V gene: TRBV6-9; CDR3 DNA: TGTGCCAGCAATCCGCTGGGAGGAAACACTGAAGCTTTCTTT; CDR3 protein: CASNPLGGNTEAFF
D gene: -; J gene: TRBJ1-1; V gene: TRBV6-5; CDR3 DNA: TGTGCCAGCGCAAGACAGAGCCCGATGAACACTGAAGCTTTCTTT; CDR3 protein: CASARQSPMNTEAFF
D gene: TRBD1; J gene: TRBJ1-2; V gene: TRBV28; CDR3 DNA: TGTGCCAGCAGTTTATGGGCAGGGGGCTTCGGTGGCTACACCTTC; CDR3 protein: CASSLWAGGFGGYTF
D gene: TRBD1; J gene: TRBJ2-1; V gene: TRBV7-3; CDR3 DNA: TGTGCCAGCAGCTTCCGACAGGGGGCGCGGAATGAGCAGTTCTTC; CDR3 protein: CASSFRQGARNEQFF
D gene: TRBD1; J gene: TRBJ2-7; V gene: TRBV2; CDR3 DNA: TGTGCCAACAAACAGGGGTACAGGGCAGGGTACGAGCAGTACTTC; CDR3 protein: CANKQGYRAGYEQYF
D gene: TRBD1; J gene: TRBJ1-2; V gene: TRBV6-5; CDR3 DNA: TGTGCCAGCAGCAACCGACAGGGCAGCTACACCTTC; CDR3 protein: CASSNRQGSYTF
D gene: -; J gene: TRBJ1-2; V gene: TRBV29-1; CDR3 DNA: TGCAGCGTTGAAGGACTGGGGCCGGAGGGCTACACCTTC; CDR3 protein: CSVEGLGPEGYTF
D gene: TRBD1; J gene: TRBJ1-1; V gene: TRBV5-4; CDR3 DNA: TGTGCCAGCAGCATACAGGGGTACACTGAAGCTTTCTTT; CDR3 protein: CASSIQGYTEAFF
D gene: TRBD2; J gene: TRBJ2-3; V gene: TRBV5-6; CDR3 DNA: TGTGCCAGCAGCTTGGGGTTCGGCGGGGGAACCACAGATACGCAGTATTTT; CDR3 protein: CASSLGFGGGTTDTQYF
D gene: -; J gene: TRBJ2-7; V gene: TRBV6-1; CDR3 DNA: TGTGCCAGCAGTGAAGCGCTTCGGGACTGGACCTACGAGCAGTACTTC; CDR3 protein: CASSEALRDWTYEQYF
D gene: TRBD2; J gene: TRBJ2-7; V gene: TRBV5-4; CDR3 DNA: TGTGCCAGCAGCTCGGCGGGGGGGGCCTACGAGCAGTACTTC; CDR3 protein: CASSSAGGAYEQYF
D gene: -; J gene: TRBJ2-1; V gene: TRBV10-2; CDR3 DNA: TGCGCCAGCAGTGAGGAACTAGCCCAAAGCGATGAGCAGTTCTTC; CDR3 protein: CASSEELAQSDEQFF
D gene: TRBD1; J gene: TRBJ1-1; V gene: TRBV6-1; CDR3 DNA: TGTGCCAGCAGCCGGGACAGCGGAGCTGAAGCTTTCTTT; CDR3 protein: CASSRDSGAEAFF
D gene: TRBD2; J gene: TRBJ2-3; V gene: TRBV19; CDR3 DNA: TGTGCCAGTAGTACCCGGACTAGCGGGAGGCATTTT; CDR3 protein: CASSTRTSGRHF
D gene: -; J gene: TRBJ1-1; V gene: TRBV6-5; CDR3 DNA: TGTGCCAGCAGTAAACAGGGCGGGCCGAACACTGAAGCTTTCTTT; CDR3 protein: CASSKQGGPNTEAFF
D gene: -; J gene: TRBJ2-5; V gene: TRBV9; CDR3 DNA: TGTGCCAGCAGCGTAGTCCAGGGGGGTCAAGAGACCCAGTACTTC; CDR3 protein: CASSVVQGGQETQYF
D gene: TRBD1; J gene: TRBJ2-7; V gene: TRBV6-5; CDR3 DNA: TGTGCCAGCAGTTACACAGCAGGGGGCTACGAGCAGTACTTC; CDR3 protein: CASSYTAGGYEQYF
D gene: -; J gene: TRBJ2-7; V gene: TRBV19; CDR3 DNA: TGTGCCAGTTCGCCAGGACAGAACTACGAGCAGTACTTC; CDR3 protein: CASSPGQNYEQYF
D gene: TRBD2; J gene: TRBJ2-5; V gene: TRBV30; CDR3 DNA: TGTGCCTGGACTAGGCGGGGGGGAGGGGAGACCCAGTACTTC; CDR3 protein: CAWTRRGGGETQYF
D gene: TRBD1; J gene: TRBJ1-3; V gene: TRBV4-1; CDR3 DNA: TGCGCCAGCAGCCCCGACAGGGAATCTGGAAACACCATATATTTT; CDR3 protein: CASSPDRESGNTIYF
D gene: TRBD1; J gene: TRBJ2-7; V gene: TRBV11-3; CDR3 DNA: TGTGCCAGCAGCTTATTCGGGGGACAGGGGAACTACGAGCAGTACTTC; CDR3 protein: CASSLFGGQGNYEQYF
D gene: -; J gene: TRBJ1-1; V gene: TRBV6-5; CDR3 DNA: TGTGCCAGCACCCCCTGGGGGGATAACACTGAAGCTTTCTTT; CDR3 protein: CASTPWGDNTEAFF
D gene: -; J gene: TRBJ2-1; V gene: TRBV6-5; CDR3 DNA: TGTGCCAGCAGCAGGGATCACAATGAGCAGTTCTTC; CDR3 protein: CASSRDHNEQFF
D gene: TRBD2; J gene: TRBJ2-1; V gene: TRBV9; CDR3 DNA: TGTGCCAGCAGCTACCCCGGAGCGGGGAGCTCCTACAATGAGCAGTTCTTC; CDR3 protein: CASSYPGAGSSYNEQFF
D gene: -; J gene: TRBJ1-1; V gene: TRBV6-1; CDR3 DNA: TGTGCCAGCAGTGACCCCCAACGACAGGCCGGTTGGGCTTTCTTT; CDR3 protein: CASSDPQRQAGWAFF
D gene: -; J gene: TRBJ1-5; V gene: TRBV27; CDR3 DNA: TGTGCCAGCGGCCCTGGTGGGGGGGCCCCCCAGCATTTT; CDR3 protein: CASGPGGGAPQHF
D gene: -; J gene: TRBJ2-3; V gene: TRBV7-2; CDR3 DNA: TGTGCCAGCAGCTTACAACAGGGAAAGGCAGATACGCAGTATTTT; CDR3 protein: CASSLQQGKADTQYF
D gene: TRBD2; J gene: TRBJ2-2; V gene: TRBV30; CDR3 DNA: TGTGCCGGGAACGTGGCGGGGGGTAACACCGGGGAGCTGTTTTTT; CDR3 protein: CAGNVAGGNTGELFF
D gene: TRBD1; J gene: TRBJ1-2; V gene: TRBV29-1; CDR3 DNA: TGCAGCGTCCCGGAGCAGGGGGGTTACTATGGCTACACCTTC; CDR3 protein: CSVPEQGGYYGYTF
D gene: TRBD2; J gene: TRBJ2-4; V gene: TRBV7-2; CDR3 DNA: TGTGCCAGCAGCTCGGGGACTAGTCGAAACATTCAGTACTTC; CDR3 protein: CASSSGTSRNIQYF
D gene: -; J gene: TRBJ2-3; V gene: TRBV7-3; CDR3 DNA: TGTGCCAGCAGCCCCCCAGGGGGGCCAGATACGCAGTATTTT; CDR3 protein: CASSPPGGPDTQYF
D gene: TRBD1; J gene: TRBJ1-2; V gene: TRBV29-1; CDR3 DNA: TGCAGCGTTGAAGGAGGGGGCGGTGGCTACACCTTC; CDR3 protein: CSVEGGGGGYTF
D gene: -; J gene: TRBJ2-1; V gene: TRBV19; CDR3 DNA: TGTGCCAGTAGTGTGGACATAGACAATGAGCAGTTCTTC; CDR3 protein: CASSVDIDNEQFF
D gene: -; J gene: TRBJ2-2; V gene: TRBV11-2; CDR3 DNA: TGTGCCAGCAGCTTCCACCTTAGCGGGGAGCTGTTTTTT; CDR3 protein: CASSFHLSGELFF
D gene: -; J gene: TRBJ2-3; V gene: TRBV5-1; CDR3 DNA: TGCGCCAGCACGGACTGGGACACAGATACGCAGTATTTT; CDR3 protein: CASTDWDTDTQYF
D gene: TRBD1; J gene: TRBJ1-3; V gene: TRBV9; CDR3 DNA: TGTGCCAGCAGCGATACAGGGGGTTCTGGAAACACCATATATTTT; CDR3 protein: CASSDTGGSGNTIYF
D gene: TRBD1; J gene: TRBJ1-2; V gene: TRBV7-2; CDR3 DNA: TGTGCCAGCAGCTCCTCCGGGACAGTCCATGGCTACACCTTC; CDR3 protein: CASSSSGTVHGYTF
D gene: -; J gene: TRBJ2-7; V gene: TRBV18; CDR3 DNA: TGTGCCAGCTCACCGCCTGGTACGGCCTACGAGCAGTACTTC; CDR3 protein: CASSPPGTAYEQYF
D gene: TRBD1; J gene: TRBJ2-2; V gene: TRBV27; CDR3 DNA: TGTGCCAGCAGTTCATACAGGGGGACCGGGGAGCTGTTTTTT; CDR3 protein: CASSSYRGTGELFF
D gene: -; J gene: TRBJ2-7; V gene: TRBV2; CDR3 DNA: TGTGCCAGCAGTGAAGCTTCCGGGCTCCCGGGGGAGTACTTC; CDR3 protein: CASSEASGLPGEYF
D gene: -; J gene: TRBJ2-5; V gene: TRBV18; CDR3 DNA: TGTGCCAGCTCACCACCAGAGGAGCTCCAAGAGACCCAGTACTTC; CDR3 protein: CASSPPEELQETQYF
D gene: -; J gene: TRBJ2-3; V gene: TRBV7-9; CDR3 DNA: TGTGCCAGCAGCTTAGGCACGGGAGATACGCAGTATTTT; CDR3 protein: CASSLGTGDTQYF
D gene: -; J gene: TRBJ1-2; V gene: TRBV7-9; CDR3 DNA: TGTGCCAGCAGCTCCCAGGGGATAGGAAACTATGGCTACACCTTC; CDR3 protein: CASSSQGIGNYGYTF
D gene: TRBD2; J gene: TRBJ2-7; V gene: TRBV29-1; CDR3 DNA: TGCAGCGTTGTGCCGGGACTAGCGACCACGTACGAGCAGTACTTC; CDR3 protein: CSVVPGLATTYEQYF
D gene: TRBD2; J gene: TRBJ2-7; V gene: TRBV28; CDR3 DNA: TGTGCCAGCAGTTCACCGAACCAGCGGGGTTCCTACGAGCAGTACTTC; CDR3 protein: CASSSPNQRGSYEQYF
D gene: TRBD2; J gene: TRBJ2-7; V gene: TRBV4-2; CDR3 DNA: TGTGCCAGCAGCCAATACCGGACTAGCGGGGGGACCAACGAGCAGTACTTC; CDR3 protein: CASSQYRTSGGTNEQYF
D gene: TRBD2; J gene: TRBJ2-7; V gene: TRBV5-1; CDR3 DNA: TGCGCCAGCAGCTTAGATAGCGGGAGCGGGTACGAGCAGTACTTC; CDR3 protein: CASSLDSGSGYEQYF
D gene: TRBD1; J gene: TRBJ1-2; V gene: TRBV4-2; CDR3 DNA: TGTGCCAGCAGCCAAGAAAAGGACAGGGGCAAGGGTACCTTC; CDR3 protein: CASSQEKDRGKGTF